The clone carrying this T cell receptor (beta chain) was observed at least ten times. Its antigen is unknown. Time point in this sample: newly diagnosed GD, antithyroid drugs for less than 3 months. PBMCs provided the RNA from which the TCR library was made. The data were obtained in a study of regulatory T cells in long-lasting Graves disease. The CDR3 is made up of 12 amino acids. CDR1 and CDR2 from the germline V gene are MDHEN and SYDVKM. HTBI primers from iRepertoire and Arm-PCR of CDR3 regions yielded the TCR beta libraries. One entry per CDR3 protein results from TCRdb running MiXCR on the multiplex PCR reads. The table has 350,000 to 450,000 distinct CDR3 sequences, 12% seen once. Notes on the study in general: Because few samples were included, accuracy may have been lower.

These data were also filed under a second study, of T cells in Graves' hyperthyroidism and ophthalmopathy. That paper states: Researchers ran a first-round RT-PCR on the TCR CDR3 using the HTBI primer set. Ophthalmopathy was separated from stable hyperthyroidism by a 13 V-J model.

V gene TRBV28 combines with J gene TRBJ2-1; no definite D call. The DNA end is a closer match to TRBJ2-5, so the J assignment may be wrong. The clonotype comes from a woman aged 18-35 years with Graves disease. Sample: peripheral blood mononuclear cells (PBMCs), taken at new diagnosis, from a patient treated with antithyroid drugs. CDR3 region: CASSSTRGTQYF. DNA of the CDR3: TGTGCCAGCAGTTCAACCCGTGGGACCCAGTACTTC.